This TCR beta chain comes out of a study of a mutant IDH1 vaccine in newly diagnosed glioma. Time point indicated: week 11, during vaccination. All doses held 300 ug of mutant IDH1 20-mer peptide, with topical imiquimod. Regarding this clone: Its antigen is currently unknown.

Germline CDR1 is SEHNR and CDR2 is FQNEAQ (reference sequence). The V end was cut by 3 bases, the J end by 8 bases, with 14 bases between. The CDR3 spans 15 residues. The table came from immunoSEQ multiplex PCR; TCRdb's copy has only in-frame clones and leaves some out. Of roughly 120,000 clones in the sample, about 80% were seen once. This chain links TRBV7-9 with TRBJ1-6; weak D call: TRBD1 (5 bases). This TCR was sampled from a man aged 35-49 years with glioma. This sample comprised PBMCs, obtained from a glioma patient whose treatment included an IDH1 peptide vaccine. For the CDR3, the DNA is TGTGCCAGCAGCTTTGCAGGCAGGGTTGATTCACCCCTCCACTTT. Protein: CASSFAGRVDSPLHF. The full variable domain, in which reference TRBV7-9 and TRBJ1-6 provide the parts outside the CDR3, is DTGVSQNPRHKITKRGQNVTFRCDPISEHNRLYWYRQTLGQGPEFLTYFQNEAQLEKSRLLSDRFSAERPKGSFSTLEIQRTEQGDSAMYLCASSFAGRVDSPLHFGNGTRLTVT.